This T cell receptor beta chain was sequenced for a study of control samples from healthy donors and cancer patients. The CDR3 runs to 13 residues. In germline, CDR1 is LGHNA, CDR2 YSLEER. Trimming pared 1 base from V and 9 bases from J, leaving 10 bases between. Assay: immunoSEQ multiplex PCR; the TCRdb copy retains only in-frame clones and omits some. The data hold some 82,000 clones, with 70% to 90% observed a single time. The chain is built from TRBV4-3 and TRBJ2-1; D gene ambiguous. This receptor was obtained from a man aged 45-65 years in good health. Sequencing was carried out using blood. The CDR3 sequence is CASSQVGSGEQFF. The CDR3 DNA follows: TGCGCCAGCAGCCAAGTTGGCTCTGGTGAGCAGTTCTTC.